A selection of T cell receptor beta chains follows, all from one sample in a study of cytomegalovirus exposure and HLA in healthy donors. Produced via immunoSEQ multiplex PCR; TCRdb's table is partial and in-frame only. The repertoire holds 65,000 to 95,000 clones, 90% to 95% seen once, with approximately 3.3% in the top ten. The sequenced sample consisted of PBMCs. The receptors here all came from a man younger than 35 in good health and CMV-seronegative. Each CDR3 is given with its conserved first and last residue. The D gene is left open where the match is weak. Part of the rows lack a size; the others show once, few, many or a class for expanded clones.

j_call v_call d_call clone_size cdr3_nt cdr3_aa
TRBJ2-7 TRBV5-1 - - TGCGCCAGCCACGAGGATAGACTAAGCTCCTACGAGCAGTACTTC CASHEDRLSSYEQYF
TRBJ2-3 TRBV7-2 TRBD1 - TGTGCCAGCAGCCCGGGACAGGGAGGTTCAGATACGCAGTATTTT CASSPGQGGSDTQYF
TRBJ2-7 TRBV6-5 - - TGTGCCAGCAGTTACCTCCCGACAGGGACTGAGGAGCAGTACTTC CASSYLPTGTEEQYF
TRBJ2-5 TRBV19 - - TGTGCCAGTAGAATGCGGCAGAATGAAGAGACCCAGTACTTC CASRMRQNEETQYF
TRBJ2-2 TRBV5-1 - - TGCGCCAGCAGCTTGGGCCCCATAACCGGGCGGGGAAACACCGGGGAGCTGTTTTTT CASSLGPITGRGNTGELFF
TRBJ1-1 TRBV13 - - TGTGCCAGCAGCCCCAATCCACGAGGCGGAGCTTTCTTT CASSPNPRGGAFF
TRBJ1-1 TRBV7-9 - - TGTGCCAGCAGCCAAGGGGGTGGGGCCTCCCTGGGGACTGAAGCTTTCTTT CASSQGGGASLGTEAFF
TRBJ1-1 TRBV19 - - TGTGCCAGTAGTATACTATTCGTGGTCGGGGTATTTACTGAAGCTTTCTTT CASSILFVVGVFTEAFF
TRBJ2-5 TRBV30 - - TGTGCCTGGAGTGTACGGGGGAGAGAGACCCAGTACTTC CAWSVRGRETQYF
TRBJ1-1 TRBV5-1 - - TGCGCCAGCAGCTTGAGCGGGCCGCGGACTGAAGCTTTCTTT CASSLSGPRTEAFF
TRBJ2-4 TRBV7-2 - - TGTGCCAGCAGTCCTTCTGGGGCCTTACTAGCCAAAAACATTCAGTACTTC CASSPSGALLAKNIQYF
TRBJ2-1 TRBV5-4 TRBD1 - TGTGCCAGCAGCTTGGGGGGACAGGTAAATGAGCAGTTCTTC CASSLGGQVNEQFF
TRBJ2-7 TRBV18 - - TGTGCCAGCTCACAGGGGCCCACAAGGTACGAGCAGTACTTC CASSQGPTRYEQYF
TRBJ1-2 TRBV7-9 - - TGTGCCAGCAGCCACGAGGATGTAGGGGTAGGCTACACCTTC CASSHEDVGVGYTF
TRBJ1-5 TRBV2 TRBD1 - TGTGCCAGCAGTGAACCCAAGGGACAGACCCAGGGGCCCCAGCATTTT CASSEPKGQTQGPQHF
TRBJ1-2 TRBV27 - - TGTGCCAGCAGTTTGACAGCGGGGGGGGGCTACACCTTC CASSLTAGGGYTF
TRBJ2-7 TRBV28 - - TGTGCCAGCAGTTTAGAGGTAGGGGGCTACGAGCAGTACTTC CASSLEVGGYEQYF
TRBJ1-2 TRBV19 TRBD1 - TGTGCCAGTAGCACCGGGACAGGGGGCCTGGGCTACACCTTC CASSTGTGGLGYTF
TRBJ1-1 TRBV12-5 - - TGTGCTAGTGGTCCTAACGGTCCGGGGGGCGCTTTCTTT CASGPNGPGGAFF
TRBJ1-2 TRBV4-3 - - TGCGCCAGCAGCCAAGAACAGTGGATTTATGGCTACACCTTC CASSQEQWIYGYTF
TRBJ2-5 TRBV2 TRBD1 - TGTGCCAGCAGCACCTCGGGACAGGGTTTAGGGGACCAAGAGACCCAGTACTTC CASSTSGQGLGDQETQYF
TRBJ1-5 TRBV6-1 - once TGTGCCAGCAGTGGAGGGACTGCCCCGGGCAATCAGCCCCAGCATTTT CASSGGTAPGNQPQHF
TRBJ2-3 TRBV2 TRBD2 - TGTGCCAGCAGTGACGACCTTCGACTAGCTGTCACAGATACGCAGTATTTT CASSDDLRLAVTDTQYF
TRBJ2-1 TRBV10-3 TRBD2 - TGTGCCATCAGTGATAGGGCGGGGGACAATGAGCAGTTCTTC CAISDRAGDNEQFF
TRBJ1-1 TRBV30 TRBD1 - TGTGCCTGGAAACCGCCAGGGGGCGCGAACACTGAAGCTTTCTTT CAWKPPGGANTEAFF
TRBJ1-5 TRBV11-2 - - TGTGCCAGCAGCTTAACCCCTCCGGGGCCCCAGCATTTT CASSLTPPGPQHF
TRBJ2-1 TRBV7-8 - - TGTGCCAGCAGCTTAGCCTCCCATTCCCGATACTCGAATGAGCAGTTCTTC CASSLASHSRYSNEQFF
TRBJ1-2 TRBV9 TRBD1 - TGTGCCAGCAGCCCGGGACAGGGAAGTTACTATGGCTACACCTTC CASSPGQGSYYGYTF
TRBJ1-2 TRBV30 - - TGTGCCTGGCCTGGGGAGGATGGCTACACCTTC CAWPGEDGYTF
TRBJ1-5 TRBV6-6 TRBD1 - TGTGCCAGCAGTAACACAGGGGATAATCAGCCCCAGCATTTT CASSNTGDNQPQHF
TRBJ2-1 TRBV5-1 - - TGCGCCAGCAGCGCCCAGTACAATGAGCAGTTCTTC CASSAQYNEQFF
TRBJ1-3 TRBV7-2 - - TGTGCCAGCAGTTCTAGCATGTTTGGAAACACCATATATTTT CASSSSMFGNTIYF
TRBJ1-3 TRBV28 - - TGTGCCAGCAGTTTAAGCAGGGGCACCATATATTTT CASSLSRGTIYF
TRBJ1-2 TRBV29-1 - once TGCAGCGTTTCCCCGATGGGAAGCGGAGATGGCTACACCTTC CSVSPMGSGDGYTF
TRBJ2-2 TRBV7-7 - once TGTGCCAGCAGCTTAGATACAGCGAACACCGGGGAGCTGTTTTTT CASSLDTANTGELFF
TRBJ1-1 TRBV28 - - TGTGCCAGCAGTTTATCTCGCCGGACTGAAGCTTTCTTT CASSLSRRTEAFF
TRBJ2-7 TRBV9 TRBD1 - TGTGCCAGCAGCGTAGTCGGGACAGGGGAGGTCGAGCAGTACTTC CASSVVGTGEVEQYF
TRBJ1-1 TRBV15 - - TGTGCCACCAGCAGGTCGAGGAACACTGAAGCTTTCTTT CATSRSRNTEAFF
TRBJ1-1 TRBV7-6 - once TGTGCCAGCAGCCCCGGACTGGGTGGGACTGAAGCTTTCTTT CASSPGLGGTEAFF
TRBJ2-1 TRBV5-6 - - TGTGCCAGCAGCCTACAGGGCTCGAGCTCCTACAATGAGCAGTTCTTC CASSLQGSSSYNEQFF
TRBJ1-1 TRBV9 - - TGTGCCAGCAGCGTAGACCCATTGGGAGGGACACTGCTTGAAGCTTTCTTT CASSVDPLGGTLLEAFF
TRBJ2-1 TRBV29-1 TRBD1 once TGCAGCGTCCAACCGGGACAGCCTTACAATGAGCAGTTCTTC CSVQPGQPYNEQFF
TRBJ2-7 TRBV6-5 - - TGTGCCAGCAGTTATGCGGGCTCAACCTACGAGCAGTACTTC CASSYAGSTYEQYF
TRBJ2-5 TRBV7-3 - - TGTGCCAGCAGCCTTGGACACATCGGGGAGACCCAGTACTTC CASSLGHIGETQYF
TRBJ1-2 TRBV9 TRBD1 - TGTGCCAGCAGCTTTAACCGGGACAGGGATCCCGTAAACTATGGCTACACCTTC CASSFNRDRDPVNYGYTF
TRBJ1-2 TRBV7-9 - - TGTGCCAGCAGCCCTTCGGACAGTGCTAACTATGGCTACACCTTC CASSPSDSANYGYTF
TRBJ2-5 TRBV23-1 - - TGCGCCAGCAGTCAGCACAAAGGGGGAGAGACCCAGTACTTC CASSQHKGGETQYF
TRBJ2-3 TRBV11-1 TRBD1 - TGTGCCAGCAGCTTAGAAGGCAGGGGGCATGGCACAGATACGCAGTATTTT CASSLEGRGHGTDTQYF
TRBJ2-7 TRBV11-2 TRBD1 - TGTGCCAGCAGCCCTGCAGGGGGACCGGACGAGCAGTACTTC CASSPAGGPDEQYF
TRBJ1-2 TRBV10-3 - - TGTGCCATCAGTGACGGGGTGGTTCTTGACGGCTACACCTTC CAISDGVVLDGYTF
TRBJ1-4 TRBV4-3 - - TGCGCCAGCAGCCAAGATCGAGTATCCGAAAAACTGTTTTTT CASSQDRVSEKLFF
TRBJ1-2 TRBV12-5 - - TGTGCTAGTGGTTCATCCGGGACATTCTATGGCTACACCTTC CASGSSGTFYGYTF
TRBJ2-1 TRBV27 TRBD2 - TGTGCCAGCAGTTCACTAGCGGGGGGATTCAATGAGCAGTTCTTC CASSSLAGGFNEQFF